These T cell receptor beta chains were read from a single sample in a study of T cell responses to AZD1222 COVID-19 vaccine. Generated by immunoSEQ multiplex PCR, the TCRdb table keeps only in-frame clones and is missing some. The data show about 160,000 clones, around 90% seen once. Sequencing used peripheral blood, obtained on day 0 of MenACWY control vaccination. The receptors were gathered from an adult in good health. CDR3s include the opening cysteine and the closing phenylalanine or tryptophan. The D gene is left open where the match is weak. Size is stated for part of the rows, as once, few or many counts, or as a class when the clone is expanded.

TRBJ1-4	TRBV28	TRBD1	-	TGTGCCAGCAGTTTAGACAGGGGGCGTGAAAAACTGTTTTTT	CASSLDRGREKLFF
TRBJ2-1	TRBV20-1	-	-	TGCAGTGCTTGGACACGCAATGAGCAGTTCTTC	CSAWTRNEQFF
TRBJ2-3	TRBV19	-	-	TGTGCCAGTAGTCCAGGGGCCATGCCATTTCTCACAGATACGCAGTATTTT	CASSPGAMPFLTDTQYF
TRBJ2-5	TRBV6-1	TRBD2	-	TGTGCCAGCAGTGAACTTACTAGGGACTATGAGGACTTC	CASSELTRDYEDF
TRBJ1-6	TRBV7-3	-	-	TGTGCCAGCAGCTACACCTTCAATTCACCCCTCCACTTT	CASSYTFNSPLHF
TRBJ2-1	TRBV6-5	-	-	TGTGCCAGCAGTTTCAGCGGTGACCTGCCCTACAATGAGCAGTTCTTC	CASSFSGDLPYNEQFF
TRBJ1-2	TRBV18	TRBD1	-	TGTGCCAGCTCACCAGTGGGGACAGGGGTGGACTATGGCTACACCTTC	CASSPVGTGVDYGYTF
TRBJ1-5	TRBV2	-	-	TGTGCCAGCAGTGAAGACCGCAATCAGCCCCAGCATTTT	CASSEDRNQPQHF
TRBJ1-2	TRBV7-2	-	few	TGTGCCAGCTCTTACCCCGGCGGGGGAACTAACTATGGCTACACCTTC	CASSYPGGGTNYGYTF
TRBJ1-3	TRBV5-1	-	-	TGCGCCAGCAGCCCCCAGACACAGGGAAACACCATATATTTT	CASSPQTQGNTIYF
TRBJ2-5	TRBV5-5	TRBD1	-	TGTGCCAGCAGCGCGGGGACAGGCTACCAAGAGACCCAGTACTTC	CASSAGTGYQETQYF
TRBJ1-1	TRBV30	-	-	TGTGCCTGGAGTGTCCCAGAGGGCCCGAACACTGAAGCTTTCTTT	CAWSVPEGPNTEAFF
TRBJ2-5	TRBV4-2	-	-	TGTGCCAGCAGCCCCCATCGGAGGGAAGAGACCCAGTACTTC	CASSPHRREETQYF
TRBJ2-7	TRBV9	TRBD2	-	TGTGCCAGCAGCGTAGCTGGGCTAGCGGGGCCCTACGAGCAGTACTTC	CASSVAGLAGPYEQYF
TRBJ2-1	TRBV27	TRBD2	once	TGTGCCAGCAGTCCGGGACTAGCGGGATACTCCCAGTTCTTC	CASSPGLAGYSQFF
TRBJ2-7	TRBV6-2/TRBV6-3	-	-	TGTGCCAGCAGTCAGCGGAAAGTTAGCTACGAGCAGTACTTC	CASSQRKVSYEQYF
TRBJ1-1	TRBV6-5	-	-	TGTGCCAGCAGTTTGGACCGTTCCCTAGCTGAAGCTTTCTTT	CASSLDRSLAEAFF
TRBJ1-2	TRBV9	-	-	TGTGCCAGCAGCGTAGACTCGGGTTCCAACTATGGCTACACCTTC	CASSVDSGSNYGYTF
TRBJ1-1	TRBV19	-	-	TGTGCCAGTAGTATAAAGGGGTCGGTGACTGAAGCTTTCTTT	CASSIKGSVTEAFF
TRBJ2-5	TRBV18	-	-	TGTGCCAGCTCACCGTTGGAGACCCAGTACTTC	CASSPLETQYF
TRBJ2-2	TRBV4-2	-	-	TGTGCCAGCAGCCAAGGTCTCGGACTGAACACCGGGGAGCTGTTTTTT	CASSQGLGLNTGELFF
TRBJ1-3	TRBV5-1	TRBD1	-	TGCGCCAGCAGCTTGGGGACAGGGGCTAACACCATATATTTT	CASSLGTGANTIYF
TRBJ1-2	TRBV27	-	-	TGTGCCAGCAGTTACACCAATAACTATGGCTACACCTTC	CASSYTNNYGYTF
TRBJ2-1	TRBV12-3/TRBV12-4	-	-	TGTGCCAGCAGTGGGCCGGGCGATGAGCAGTTCTTC	CASSGPGDEQFF
TRBJ1-6	TRBV7-2	TRBD1	-	TGTGCCAGCAGCGATCAGGGGGTTCATAATTCACCCCTCCACTTT	CASSDQGVHNSPLHF
TRBJ1-2	TRBV30	-	-	TGTGCCTGGAGCAAAATAGTGGGAGATGGCTACACCTTC	CAWSKIVGDGYTF
TRBJ2-2	TRBV27	-	-	TGTGCCAGCAGTTTATTTTGGGTTTCCACCGGGGAGCTGTTTTTT	CASSLFWVSTGELFF
TRBJ2-3	TRBV18	TRBD1	-	TGTGCCAGCTCCGGGACAGGGGGAGATACGCAGTATTTT	CASSGTGGDTQYF
TRBJ1-1	TRBV12-5	-	-	TGTGCTAGTGGTTTGGGACAACTGAACACTGAAGCTTTCTTT	CASGLGQLNTEAFF
TRBJ2-1	TRBV29-1	TRBD1	-	TGCAGCGGGGACAGGGGAAATGAGCAGTTCTTC	CSGDRGNEQFF
TRBJ1-4	TRBV29-1	-	-	TGCAGCGTTGAAGATTGGCAGGTCGGTTATGGGGAAAAACTGTTTTTT	CSVEDWQVGYGEKLFF
TRBJ2-1	TRBV3-1/TRBV3-2	TRBD2	few	TGTGCCAGCAGCCGCACCCCCCCGGGGACTAGCGGATACAATGAGCAGTTCTTC	CASSRTPPGTSGYNEQFF
TRBJ1-2	TRBV7-2	-	-	TGTGCCAGCAGCTTACCCCAAGGGGTGAACTATGGCTACACCTTC	CASSLPQGVNYGYTF
TRBJ1-6	TRBV20-1	-	-	TGCAGTGCTAGTTTACAGGGTAATTCACCCCTCCACTTT	CSASLQGNSPLHF
TRBJ2-1	TRBV7-6	TRBD2	-	TGTGCCAGCAGCTTATGGACTAGCGCAAACAATGAGCAGTTCTTC	CASSLWTSANNEQFF
TRBJ1-2	TRBV7-3	TRBD1	-	TGTGCCAGCGAGCTAAACAGGGGCAGCGGCTACACCTTC	CASELNRGSGYTF
TRBJ2-7	TRBV15	TRBD2	few	TGTGCCACCAGCAGGTCGGGGGGCTACGAGCAGTACTTC	CATSRSGGYEQYF
TRBJ2-1	TRBV29-1	-	-	TGCAGCGCTGTAACTGCGGAGGTTTACAATGAGCAGTTCTTC	CSAVTAEVYNEQFF
TRBJ2-2	TRBV18	-	-	TGTGCCAGCTCACCATTGTCGGAGGTGGGCACCGGGGAGCTGTTTTTT	CASSPLSEVGTGELFF
TRBJ1-2	TRBV19	TRBD1	-	TGTGCCAGTAGTGCGGCCACCGGGACAGTTTATGGCTACACCTTC	CASSAATGTVYGYTF
TRBJ2-2	TRBV7-2	-	-	TGTGCCAGCAGCACCCAGCAGGGGACCGGGGAGCTGTTTTTT	CASSTQQGTGELFF
TRBJ2-1	TRBV6-4	-	-	TGTGCCAGCGGGGGCCCCCCCGGGATGAAGAAGTTCTTC	CASGGPPGMKKFF
TRBJ2-7	TRBV30	TRBD2	-	TGTGCCTGGAGGATGAGCGGGAGCCTCTACGAGCAGTACTTC	CAWRMSGSLYEQYF
TRBJ1-4	TRBV9	-	-	TGTGCCAGCAGCGGGGGCGCGGCTAATGAAAAACTGTTTTTT	CASSGGAANEKLFF
TRBJ2-1	TRBV6-1	-	-	TGTGCCAGCAGTGAGTTAGGGGGCGGGGCTTACAATGAGCAGTTCTTC	CASSELGGGAYNEQFF
TRBJ2-4	TRBV23-1	-	-	TGCGCCAGCAGTCAATCCCTAGCCAAAAACATTCAGTACTTC	CASSQSLAKNIQYF
TRBJ1-1	TRBV28	-	-	TGTGCCAGCAGTACTACCCACACTGAAGCTTTCTTT	CASSTTHTEAFF
TRBJ1-2	TRBV19	TRBD1	-	TGTGCCAGTAGTATAGAGGGGGGGACAGGCGTTTTTGGCTACACCTTC	CASSIEGGTGVFGYTF
TRBJ2-7	TRBV27	-	-	TGTGCCAGCAGTTTAGGGTTGGGGAGCGAGCAGTACTTC	CASSLGLGSEQYF
TRBJ1-3	TRBV19	-	-	TGTGCCACCTGGGGACAAGCCTCTGGAAACACCATATATTTT	CATWGQASGNTIYF
TRBJ2-2	TRBV6-6	-	-	TGTGCCAGCAAAGGGGGTTCGGAGCTGTTTTTT	CASKGGSELFF
TRBJ2-5	TRBV7-9	-	-	TGTGCCAGCAGCGCCCACCAAGAGACCCAGTACTTC	CASSAHQETQYF
TRBJ2-7	TRBV27	-	-	TGTGCCAGCAAGGAGGGTAGTCGGTACGAGCAGTACTTC	CASKEGSRYEQYF
TRBJ2-1	TRBV6-5	-	-	TGTGCCAGCAGAAACCTCGACCCCTCCAATGAGCAGTTCTTC	CASRNLDPSNEQFF